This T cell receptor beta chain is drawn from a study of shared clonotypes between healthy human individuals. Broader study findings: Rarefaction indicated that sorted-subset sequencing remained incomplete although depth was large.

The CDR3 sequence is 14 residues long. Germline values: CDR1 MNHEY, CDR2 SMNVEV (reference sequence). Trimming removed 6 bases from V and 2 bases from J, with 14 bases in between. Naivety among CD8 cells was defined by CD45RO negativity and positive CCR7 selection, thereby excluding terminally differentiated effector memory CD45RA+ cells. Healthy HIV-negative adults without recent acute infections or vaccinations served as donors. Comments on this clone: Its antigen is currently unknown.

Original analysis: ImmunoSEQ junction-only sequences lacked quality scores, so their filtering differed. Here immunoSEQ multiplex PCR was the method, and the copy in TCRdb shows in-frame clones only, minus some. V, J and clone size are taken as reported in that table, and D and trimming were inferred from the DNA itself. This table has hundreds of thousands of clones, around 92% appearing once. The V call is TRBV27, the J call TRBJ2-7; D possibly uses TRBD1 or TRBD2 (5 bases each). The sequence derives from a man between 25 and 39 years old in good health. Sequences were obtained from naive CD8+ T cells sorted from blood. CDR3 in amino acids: CASRYRDGPYEQYF. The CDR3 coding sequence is TGTGCCAGCAGATACCGGGACGGTCCCTACGAGCAGTACTTC.